One and the same sample provided the 5 T cell receptor beta chains below, sequenced in a study of T cell responses to AZD1222 COVID-19 vaccine. Generated by immunoSEQ multiplex PCR, the TCRdb table keeps only in-frame clones and is missing some. The profile shows more than 80,000 clones, 75% to 90% of them singletons. The sample in question was peripheral blood, obtained on day 0 of AZD1222 vaccination. These receptors came from an adult in good health.

The V gene is TRBV4-2, the J gene TRBJ2-2; D gene unclear. The germline V gene has CDR1 LGHNA and CDR2 YNFKEQ. The ends were cut back, 0 bases at V and 3 bases at J, with 5 bases in the middle. The CDR3 runs to 14 residues. The CDR3 reads CASSQDGHTGELFF. The CDR3 DNA reads as TGTGCCAGCAGCCAAGACGGGCACACCGGGGAGCTGTTTTTT.

V usage is TRBV18 and J usage is TRBJ1-5; 12 bases line up with TRBD1. The CDR3 covers 14 residues. V dropped 3 bases and J dropped 8; count of bases not matched to a gene: 2. CDR1 and CDR2 from the germline V gene are KGHSH and LQKENI. The CDR3 spells CASSPGTGGKPQHF. In nucleotides, the CDR3 is TGTGCCAGCTCACCCGGGACAGGGGGCAAGCCCCAGCATTTT.

The chain couples TRBV21-1 to TRBJ2-7; the D call TRBD1 from the table was never checked on the DNA. TRBV21-1 is a pseudogene locus. This CDR3 has 15 residues. CDR3 nucleotides: TGTGCCAGCAGCAAATGGACAGTTTTCTACGGGGAGCAGTACTTC. Amino acid sequence: CASSKWTVFYGEQYF.

The V and J genes are TRBV7-8 and TRBJ1-5; D might be TRBD1 (6 bases). The CDR3 length is 15 residues. Germline assignment: CDR1 SGHVS and CDR2 FQNEAQ. Trimming took off 5 bases at V and 7 bases at J, with 18 bases between the two ends. The DNA for the CDR3 is TGTGCCAGCAGCCGAGCTCGGGGGGCGGAGCAGCCCCAGCATTTT. Translation: CASSRARGAEQPQHF.

This clone has more than one count but fewer than ten. The chain recombines TRBV18 with TRBJ1-4, with 8 bases matching TRBD1. Germline-derived CDR1 and CDR2 are KGHSH and LQKENI. CDR3 length equals 16 residues. V lost 0 bases, J lost 6 bases, and 6 bases stayed unmatched. CDR3: CASSPPSAGGYEKLFF. The CDR3 coding sequence is TGTGCCAGCTCACCACCGTCGGCAGGGGGCTATGAAAAACTGTTTTTT.